Here is one T cell receptor (beta chain) with its context. The CDR3 totals 15 residues. In germline, CDR1 is SGHRS, CDR2 YFSETQ. Deletions cut 0 bases from V and 0 bases from J, with 9 bases between. The data were taken from a study of CD8 T cells in Susac syndrome. Random hexamers were used to reverse transcribe the RNA input (about 0.45 to 1 ug). TCRdb reprocessed the immunoSEQ multiplex PCR reads with MiXCR, giving one entry per CDR3 protein. The sample records 200,000 to 300,000 distinct CDR3 sequences, about 96% being singletons. The sample comprised CD4+ T cells from PBMCs. This chain links TRBV5-1 with TRBJ2-5, with TRBD2 as a possible D gene (6 bases). The receptor was derived from a human donor with Susac syndrome. In nucleotides, the CDR3 is TGCGCCAGCAGCTTGGGTGGGGACTACCAAGAGACCCAGTACTTC. The encoded protein is CASSLGGDYQETQYF.